This TCR beta chain was found in a study of T cell repertoires in cytomegalovirus infection. Across the study: Based on public TCR beta signatures, there were indications of CMV infection and of a matching HLA type.

Study-level findings and limits: It was HLA-C-restricted CMV-specific TCR beta clonotypes that dominated the response ex vivo. Summed frequency of shared TCR beta families picked out CMV carriers who also had the relevant HLA.

TCRdb reprocessed the reads with MiXCR, giving one entry per CDR3 protein. This sample has around 290,000 distinct CDR3 sequences, with roughly 26% found just once. Per germline, CDR1 DFQATT and CDR2 SNEGSKA (reference sequence). V lost 6 bases to trimming and J lost 3 bases; unmatched junction nucleotides: 3. The CDR3 runs 14 residues. On this clonotype: The antigen is not known.

The chain is built from TRBV20-1 and TRBJ2-7; TRBD2 matches 15 bases. Sequenced input: PBMCs. The TCR originated in a human donor in good health (CMV status not recorded). Some clones in this sample may be carry-over from other donors' samples. This CDR3 reads CSARTSGGDYEQYF. In DNA, the CDR3 is TGCAGTGCCCGGACTAGCGGGGGGGACTACGAGCAGTACTTC.